The rows below give T cell receptor beta chains drawn from one sample of a study of blood T cell repertoires in COVID-19. Assay: immunoSEQ multiplex PCR; the TCRdb copy retains only in-frame clones and omits some. The repertoire has around 42,000 clones, roughly 85% of them found once; the top ten carry less than 15%. Sequenced: peripheral blood. The receptor source for this set is an older woman in a cohort sampled during active COVID-19. Each CDR3 is given with its conserved first and last residue. A D gene is named only where the DNA matches it firmly. Part of the rows lack a size; the others show once, few, many or a class for expanded clones.

cdr3_aa cdr3_nt d_call clone_size j_call v_call
CASSLARGSTDTQYF TGCGCCAGCAGCTTGGCGCGGGGTAGCACAGATACGCAGTATTTT - - TRBJ2-3 TRBV5-1
CASSLVDTGSADTQYF TGCGCCAGCAGCTTGGTTGACACCGGGAGCGCAGATACGCAGTATTTT - few TRBJ2-3 TRBV5-1
CASSRTSGTRNTQYF TGTGCCAGCAGTAGGACTAGCGGGACTAGGAATACGCAGTATTTT TRBD2 - TRBJ2-3 TRBV6-5
CASSQRGTGMNQPQHF TGTGCCAGCAGCCAAAGAGGGACAGGGATGAATCAGCCCCAGCATTTT TRBD1 - TRBJ1-5 TRBV3-1/TRBV3-2
CASSYRAKETQYF TGTGCCAGCAGTTACCGAGCTAAAGAGACCCAGTACTTC - once TRBJ2-5 TRBV6-5
CASSFTGNYEQYF TGCGCCAGCAGCTTTACAGGAAATTACGAGCAGTACTTC - - TRBJ2-7 TRBV5-1
CASREHGTPSNQPQHF TGTGCCAGCAGAGAACACGGGACTCCTAGCAATCAGCCCCAGCATTTT - - TRBJ1-5 TRBV28
CASSLGADSSTDTQYF TGCGCCAGCAGCTTGGGCGCGGATTCTAGCACAGATACGCAGTATTTT - - TRBJ2-3 TRBV5-1
CASSLFTPGGTIRNEQYF TGTGCCAGCAGCTTATTCACCCCAGGGGGAACGATCCGGAACGAGCAGTACTTC TRBD1 few TRBJ2-7 TRBV5-5
CASSYGYRGNYGYTF TGTGCCAGCAGTTACGGATACAGGGGTAACTATGGCTACACCTTC TRBD1 medium-sized TRBJ1-2 TRBV6-5
CASSLQGNTGELFF TGTGCCAGCAGCTTACAGGGGAACACCGGGGAGCTGTTTTTT - - TRBJ2-2 TRBV7-2
CASSRGGDGLGYTF TGTGCCAGCAGCCGAGGGGGGGACGGCCTTGGCTACACCTTC - - TRBJ1-2 TRBV7-8
CASSPQGWSNGYTF TGTGCCAGCAGTCCCCAGGGTTGGAGCAATGGCTACACCTTC - - TRBJ1-2 TRBV28
CASSVGLYTEAFF TGTGCCAGCAGCGTGGGACTGTACACTGAAGCTTTCTTT - once TRBJ1-1 TRBV7-8
CATSDFGTPWETQYF TGTGCCACCAGTGATTTCGGGACACCTTGGGAGACCCAGTACTTC - - TRBJ2-5 TRBV24-1
CASSLRLAGGTSTDTQYF TGTGCCAGCAGCTTGAGACTAGCGGGAGGGACTAGCACAGATACGCAGTATTTT TRBD2 - TRBJ2-3 TRBV5-4
CASSSPGQGRETQYF TGTGCCAGTAGTAGCCCGGGACAGGGTCGAGAGACCCAGTACTTC TRBD1 - TRBJ2-5 TRBV19
CASTIGLAGENEQFF TGCGCCAGCACCATCGGACTAGCGGGAGAGAATGAGCAGTTCTTC TRBD2 - TRBJ2-1 TRBV5-1
CSAGYRGVQFF TGCAGTGCTGGCTACAGGGGTGTGCAGTTCTTC TRBD1 - TRBJ2-1 TRBV20-1
CASSSNRDYEQYF TGTGCCAGCAGTTCGAACAGGGACTACGAGCAGTACTTC - - TRBJ2-7 TRBV6-5
CASSPGVAGADTQYF TGTGCCAGCTCACCAGGAGTAGCGGGAGCAGATACGCAGTATTTT TRBD2 - TRBJ2-3 TRBV18
CASRPGGDSPLHF TGTGCCAGCAGGCCCGGGGGGGATTCACCCCTCCACTTT - - TRBJ1-6 TRBV7-9
CASTYDSYNEQFF TGTGCCAGCACTTATGACAGTTACAATGAGCAGTTCTTC - - TRBJ2-1 TRBV28
CASSREATEAFF TGTGCCAGCAGCAGGGAGGCGACTGAAGCTTTCTTT - once TRBJ1-1 TRBV2
CAIQPGQGFEKLFF TGTGCCATTCAACCGGGACAGGGTTTTGAAAAACTGTTTTTT TRBD1 few TRBJ1-4 TRBV10-3
CASRAAWDSSYEQYF TGTGCCAGCAGGGCGGCCTGGGACTCTTCCTACGAGCAGTACTTC - - TRBJ2-7 TRBV6-5
CAWATGGQDTQYF TGTGCCTGGGCCACAGGGGGTCAGGATACGCAGTATTTT TRBD1 - TRBJ2-3 TRBV30
CASSYSARLNYGYTF TGTGCCAGCAGTTACTCGGCCAGATTAAACTATGGCTACACCTTC - - TRBJ1-2 TRBV6-5
CASSPRRAGGTEAFF TGTGCCAGCAGCCCCCGCCGGGCCGGGGGCACTGAAGCTTTCTTT - - TRBJ1-1 TRBV9
CASSVGAPGKSYNEQFF TGTGCCAGCAGTGTGGGAGCGCCCGGGAAATCCTACAATGAGCAGTTCTTC - once TRBJ2-1 TRBV27
CASSPPGQRSSGANVLTF TGTGCCAGCTCACCACCGGGACAGCGATCGTCGGGGGCCAACGTCCTGACTTTC TRBD1 - TRBJ2-6 TRBV18
CASSTRLTGGGEQYF TGTGCCAGCAGCACCCGCTTGACAGGGGGGGGCGAGCAGTACTTC TRBD1 - TRBJ2-7 TRBV5-6
CSASGGRNHEQYF TGCAGTGCTAGTGGGGGGCGCAACCACGAGCAGTACTTC - - TRBJ2-7 TRBV20-1